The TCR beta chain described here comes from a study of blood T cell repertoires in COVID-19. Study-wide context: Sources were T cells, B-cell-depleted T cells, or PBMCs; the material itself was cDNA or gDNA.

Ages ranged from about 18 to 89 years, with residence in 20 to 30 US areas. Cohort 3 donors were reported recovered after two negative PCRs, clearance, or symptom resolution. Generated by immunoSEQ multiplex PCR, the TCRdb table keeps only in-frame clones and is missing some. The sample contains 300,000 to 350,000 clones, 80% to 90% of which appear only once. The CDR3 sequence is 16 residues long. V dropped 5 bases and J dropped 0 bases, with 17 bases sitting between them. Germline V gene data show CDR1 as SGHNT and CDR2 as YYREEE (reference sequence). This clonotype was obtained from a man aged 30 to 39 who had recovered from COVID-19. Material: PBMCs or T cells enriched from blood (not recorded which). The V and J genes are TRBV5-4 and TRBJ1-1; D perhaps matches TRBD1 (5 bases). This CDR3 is CASSSGGGAVNTEAFF. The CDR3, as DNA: TGTGCCAGCAGTTCCGGGGGTGGGGCAGTGAACACTGAAGCTTTCTTT.